This record looks at one T cell receptor beta chain sequence and its context. Its specificity is not known. This sample is part of a study of shared clonotypes between healthy human individuals. Findings and limits, study-wide: Clonotypes shared by all four donors outscored non-shared clonotypes in generation probability.

Authors' methods: Filtering differed since immunoSEQ provided only junctions, with no quality scores. Produced via immunoSEQ multiplex PCR; TCRdb's table is partial and in-frame only. From that table come the V and J calls and clone size; the DNA was used to work out D and trimming. This table holds around 2,000,000 clones, 85% to 95% found once. Trimming removed 5 bases at V and 1 base at J, with 11 bases between. The CDR3 has 14 amino acids. The germline V gene has CDR1 SGHAT and CDR2 FQNNGV. The clonotype originates from a man younger than 35 in good health. The gene calls are TRBV11-2 and TRBJ2-5; D unclear. The specimen sequenced was naive CD4+ T cells sorted from blood. As for subset: CD45RA+ positively selected. CDR3 amino acids: CASSPQAFQETQYF. The CDR3 region has the DNA TGTGCCAGCAGCCCTCAGGCCTTCCAAGAGACCCAGTACTTC.